The clone carrying this T cell receptor beta chain was seen a few times. Trimming removed 0 bases from V and 4 bases from J, with 13 bases in between. The CDR3 is 15 amino acids. From germline, CDR1 is LGHNA and CDR2 YSLEER. This sample is part of a study of T cells after yellow fever vaccination. TCRdb passed the 5' RACE reads through MiXCR, listing each CDR3 protein once. The sample records about 360,000 distinct CDR3 sequences, under 7.5% being singletons. The chain uses TRBV4-3 and TRBJ2-7; D may be TRBD2 (6 bases). This material consisted of PBMCs, taken 5 days after the yellow fever booster vaccination. This receptor was obtained from a man between 25 and 39 years old who received the YFV17D yellow fever vaccine. This CDR3 reads CASSQDPGEVYEQYF. CDR3 coding DNA: TGCGCCAGCAGCCAAGACCCGGGAGAGGTATACGAGCAGTACTTC.